Reported below is one T cell receptor (beta chain). This sample stems from a study of cytomegalovirus exposure and HLA in healthy donors. Vbeta (60) and Jbeta (13) primers were used in the PCR. Libraries were prepared by immunoSEQ multiplex PCR; TCRdb keeps only in-frame clonotypes and omits some of them. Altogether some 140,000 clones are present, about two thirds being singletons, with the ten largest covering approximately 4%. Sequences were obtained from PBMCs. This clonotype was obtained from a man aged 45-65 years in good health and CMV-seropositive.

The CDR3 DNA reads as TGTGCCAGCAGCTTTACAGGGGGGGGCGAGCAGTACTTC. Translating gives CASSFTGGGEQYF. This rearrangement joins TRBV7-8 to TRBJ2-7, with a tentative D call TRBD1 (8 bases). The CDR3 totals 13 residues. V was pared by 3 bases and J by 6 bases, with 12 bases between. Germline V CDR1 and CDR2: SGHVS, FQNEAQ.